The rows below give T cell receptor beta chains drawn from one sample of a study of T cell changes during pregnancy in multiple sclerosis. This table comes from immunoSEQ multiplex PCR, and its TCRdb copy is limited to in-frame clones, with some not included. The sample lists 40,000 or so clones, 90% to 95% occurring once. The source material was CD8+ T cells from peripheral blood mononuclear cells, sampled in the second trimester of pregnancy. Every receptor here comes from a female donor with multiple sclerosis, enrolled in a pregnancy study. The CDR3 runs from the conserved cysteine through the conserved F or W. Each record gives: J gene, D gene, V gene, clone size, CDR3 protein, CDR3 DNA. A D gene is named only where the DNA matches it firmly. Where a row states a size, it is once, few, many or the class of an expanded clone; other rows omit it.

J: TRBJ1-1
D: .
V: TRBV29-1
size: .
CDR3: CSVKTSTGLLEAFF
DNA: TGCAGCGTGAAAACTTCTACAGGGTTGCTTGAAGCTTTCTTT

J: TRBJ2-1
D: .
V: TRBV4-3
size: .
CDR3: CASSQDRGWDEQFF
DNA: TGCGCCAGCAGCCAAGACCGGGGGTGGGATGAGCAGTTCTTC

J: TRBJ1-2
D: .
V: TRBV10-2
size: .
CDR3: CASSEPFAGNYGYTF
DNA: TGCGCCAGCAGTGAGCCTTTTGCAGGAAACTATGGCTACACCTTC

J: TRBJ2-7
D: TRBD2
V: TRBV14
size: .
CDR3: CASSHQLALTYEQYF
DNA: TGTGCCAGCAGCCACCAACTAGCGCTGACCTACGAGCAGTACTTC

J: TRBJ1-5
D: .
V: TRBV19
size: .
CDR3: CASSVKRNSNQPQHF
DNA: TGTGCCAGTAGCGTGAAGCGGAATAGCAATCAGCCCCAGCATTTT

J: TRBJ2-3
D: TRBD2
V: TRBV28
size: medium-sized
CDR3: CASHDGGRAADTQYF
DNA: TGTGCCAGCCATGATGGGGGGAGGGCCGCAGATACGCAGTATTTT

J: TRBJ1-3
D: .
V: TRBV6-1
size: .
CDR3: CASSDGDSGNTIYF
DNA: TGTGCCAGCAGTGACGGAGACTCTGGAAACACCATATATTTT

J: TRBJ1-5
D: .
V: TRBV6-5
size: .
CDR3: CASRPQGINQPQHF
DNA: TGTGCCAGCAGACCTCAGGGGATCAATCAGCCCCAGCATTTT

J: TRBJ2-7
D: TRBD2
V: TRBV13
size: .
CDR3: CASSIGGTSYEQYF
DNA: TGTGCCAGCAGCATCGGGGGGACCTCCTACGAGCAGTACTTC

J: TRBJ2-2
D: .
V: TRBV19
size: .
CDR3: CAISGVTGELFF
DNA: TGTGCCATTTCGGGGGTCACCGGGGAGCTGTTTTTT

J: TRBJ1-1
D: TRBD1
V: TRBV30
size: .
CDR3: CAWQTGGTEAFF
DNA: TGTGCCTGGCAGACAGGGGGAACTGAAGCTTTCTTT

J: TRBJ2-1
D: TRBD1
V: TRBV10-3
size: few
CDR3: CAISETGDGSYNEQFF
DNA: TGTGCCATCAGTGAAACAGGGGACGGGTCCTACAATGAGCAGTTCTTC

J: TRBJ1-5
D: TRBD1
V: TRBV7-9
size: .
CDR3: CASSGDRHSNQPQHF
DNA: TGTGCCAGCAGCGGGGACAGGCATAGCAATCAGCCCCAGCATTTT

J: TRBJ1-1
D: .
V: TRBV21-1
size: .
CDR3: CASSRGRVEEDTEAFF
DNA: TGTGCCAGCAGCAGGGGGAGGGTCGAGGAGGACACTGAAGCTTTCTTT

J: TRBJ2-1
D: .
V: TRBV29-1
size: .
CDR3: CSVDGGDSYNEQFF
DNA: TGCAGCGTTGATGGAGGGGACTCCTACAATGAGCAGTTCTTC

J: TRBJ1-1
D: TRBD1
V: TRBV28
size: .
CDR3: CASSYGTGGTEAFF
DNA: TGTGCCAGCAGTTACGGGACAGGGGGTACTGAAGCTTTCTTT

J: TRBJ1-4
D: .
V: TRBV4-1
size: .
CDR3: CASSPERATNEKLFF
DNA: TGCGCCAGCAGCCCCGAGCGGGCAACAAATGAAAAACTGTTTTTT

J: TRBJ1-1
D: TRBD1
V: TRBV27
size: .
CDR3: CASSYGTGANTEAFF
DNA: TGTGCCAGCAGTTATGGGACAGGGGCTAACACTGAAGCTTTCTTT

J: TRBJ2-7
D: .
V: TRBV7-9
size: .
CDR3: CASSWEGGLNYEQYF
DNA: TGTGCCAGCAGCTGGGAGGGGGGCCTGAATTACGAGCAGTACTTC

J: TRBJ2-3
D: TRBD1
V: TRBV27
size: .
CDR3: CASSSLGQGLDTQYF
DNA: TGTGCCAGCAGTTCCCTCGGACAGGGGCTAGATACGCAGTATTTT

J: TRBJ2-1
D: TRBD2
V: TRBV29-1
size: .
CDR3: CSVGTGGYNEQFF
DNA: TGCAGCGTCGGAACGGGGGGTTACAATGAGCAGTTCTTC

J: TRBJ1-2
D: .
V: TRBV19
size: .
CDR3: CASSIRGGGGYTF
DNA: TGTGCCAGTAGTATCCGAGGCGGCGGTGGCTACACCTTC

J: TRBJ2-3
D: .
V: TRBV27
size: .
CDR3: CASSLVDRSTQYF
DNA: TGTGCCAGCAGTTTGGTAGACCGGAGTACGCAGTATTTT

J: TRBJ1-5
D: .
V: TRBV9
size: .
CDR3: CASSARGYSNQPQHF
DNA: TGTGCCAGCAGCGCAAGGGGTTATAGCAATCAGCCCCAGCATTTT

J: TRBJ2-5
D: TRBD2
V: TRBV11-2
size: .
CDR3: CASSPASSREGETQYF
DNA: TGTGCCAGCTCCCCCGCCAGTAGCCGGGAGGGCGAGACCCAGTACTTC

J: TRBJ1-1
D: .
V: TRBV5-3
size: .
CDR3: CAGIQMDRNTEAFF
DNA: TGTGCCGGAATTCAAATGGACAGGAACACTGAAGCTTTCTTT

J: TRBJ2-3
D: TRBD1
V: TRBV27
size: .
CDR3: CASGTGGTDTQYF
DNA: TGTGCCAGCGGGACAGGGGGAACAGATACGCAGTATTTT

J: TRBJ1-4
D: TRBD1
V: TRBV5-6
size: .
CDR3: CASSWGQVPKTTNEKLFF
DNA: TGTGCCAGCAGCTGGGGACAGGTCCCAAAGACAACTAATGAAAAACTGTTTTTT

J: TRBJ1-2
D: TRBD1
V: TRBV7-8
size: .
CDR3: CASSLGQGAFTF
DNA: TGTGCCAGCAGCTTAGGACAGGGGGCTTTCACCTTC

J: TRBJ1-4
D: .
V: TRBV6-1
size: medium-sized
CDR3: CASSVTATNEKLFF
DNA: TGTGCCAGCAGTGTGACAGCAACTAATGAAAAACTGTTTTTT

J: TRBJ2-3
D: .
V: TRBV4-2
size: .
CDR3: CASSQLASGTDTQYF
DNA: TGTGCCAGCAGCCAACTAGCGTCCGGGACAGATACGCAGTATTTT

J: TRBJ1-1
D: .
V: TRBV6-5
size: .
CDR3: CASSPRGRTNTEAFF
DNA: TGTGCCAGCAGCCCCCGGGGGAGAACGAACACTGAAGCTTTCTTT

J: TRBJ2-2
D: .
V: TRBV6-4
size: .
CDR3: CASSERESGELFF
DNA: TGTGCCAGCAGTGAAAGAGAATCCGGGGAGCTGTTTTTT

J: TRBJ1-4
D: .
V: TRBV5-1
size: .
CDR3: CASSLNFGELFF
DNA: TGCGCCAGCAGCTTAAACTTCGGGGAACTGTTTTTT

J: TRBJ2-3
D: TRBD1
V: TRBV9
size: .
CDR3: CASSVPGQEQYF
DNA: TGTGCCAGCAGCGTTCCGGGACAGGAGCAGTATTTT